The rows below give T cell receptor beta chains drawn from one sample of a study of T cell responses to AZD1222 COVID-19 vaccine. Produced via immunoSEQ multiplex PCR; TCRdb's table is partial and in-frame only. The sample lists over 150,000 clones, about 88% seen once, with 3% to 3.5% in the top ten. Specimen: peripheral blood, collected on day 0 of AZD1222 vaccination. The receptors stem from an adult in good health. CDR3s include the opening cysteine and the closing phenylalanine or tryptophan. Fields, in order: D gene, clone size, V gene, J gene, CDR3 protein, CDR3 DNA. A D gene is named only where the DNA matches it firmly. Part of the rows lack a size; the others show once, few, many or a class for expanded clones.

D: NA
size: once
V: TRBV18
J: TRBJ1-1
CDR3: CASSQGTEAFF
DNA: TGTGCCAGCTCACAGGGCACTGAAGCTTTCTTT

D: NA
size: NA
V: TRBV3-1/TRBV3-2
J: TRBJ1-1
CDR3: CASSLEGEAFF
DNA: TGTGCCAGCAGCCTGGAAGGGGAGGCTTTCTTT

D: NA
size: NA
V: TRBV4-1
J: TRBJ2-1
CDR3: CASSQRRLENNEQFF
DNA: TGCGCCAGCAGCCAAAGAAGACTAGAAAACAATGAGCAGTTCTTC

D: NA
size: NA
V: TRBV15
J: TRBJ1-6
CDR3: CATSRTANNSPLHF
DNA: TGTGCCACCAGCAGGACGGCCAATAATTCACCCCTCCACTTT

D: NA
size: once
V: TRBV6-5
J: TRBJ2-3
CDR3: CASSYGGPNPADTQYF
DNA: TGTGCCAGCAGTTACGGCGGGCCCAACCCCGCAGATACGCAGTATTTT

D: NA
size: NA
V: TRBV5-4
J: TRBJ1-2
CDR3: CASSSTGNYGYTF
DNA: TGTGCCAGCAGCAGTACAGGGAACTATGGCTACACCTTC

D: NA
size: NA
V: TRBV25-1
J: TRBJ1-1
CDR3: CASSEDTVNTEAFF
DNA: TGTGCCAGCAGTGAGGATACGGTGAACACTGAAGCTTTCTTT

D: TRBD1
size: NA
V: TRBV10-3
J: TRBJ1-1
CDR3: CAISEKGAWTEAFF
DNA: TGTGCCATCAGTGAAAAGGGGGCCTGGACTGAAGCTTTCTTT

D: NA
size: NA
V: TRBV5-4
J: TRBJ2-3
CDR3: CASSLSVSTDTQYF
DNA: TGTGCCAGCAGCTTGTCAGTCAGCACAGATACGCAGTATTTT

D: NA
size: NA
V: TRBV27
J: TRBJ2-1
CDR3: CASSLFQGGNEQFF
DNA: TGTGCCAGCAGTTTATTTCAGGGCGGCAATGAGCAGTTCTTC

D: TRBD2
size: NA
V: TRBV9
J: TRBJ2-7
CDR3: CASSPGTSGGVYEQYF
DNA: TGTGCCAGCAGCCCGGGGACTAGCGGGGGCGTCTACGAGCAGTACTTC

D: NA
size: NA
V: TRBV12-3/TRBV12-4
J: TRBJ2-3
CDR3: CASSLSDRSTQYF
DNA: TGTGCCAGCAGTCTCTCCGACAGGTCAACGCAGTATTTT

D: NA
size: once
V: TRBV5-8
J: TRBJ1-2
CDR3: CASSLEAGLLQGYTF
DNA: TGTGCCAGCAGCTTGGAGGCCGGTCTCCTCCAAGGCTACACCTTC

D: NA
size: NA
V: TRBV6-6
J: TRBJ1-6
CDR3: CASIPDSYSPLHF
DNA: TGTGCCAGCATCCCGGACAGCTATTCACCCCTCCACTTT

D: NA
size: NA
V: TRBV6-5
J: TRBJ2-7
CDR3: CASSYSNYGSSYEQYF
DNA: TGTGCCAGCAGTTACTCGAATTACGGGAGCTCCTACGAGCAGTACTTC

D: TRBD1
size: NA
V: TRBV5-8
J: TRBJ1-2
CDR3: CASSLWTGDGYTF
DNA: TGTGCCAGCAGCTTGTGGACAGGGGACGGCTACACCTTC

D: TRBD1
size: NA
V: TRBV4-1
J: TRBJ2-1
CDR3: CASSQLGTGPSEQFF
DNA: TGCGCCAGCAGCCAACTCGGGACAGGGCCCAGCGAGCAGTTCTTC

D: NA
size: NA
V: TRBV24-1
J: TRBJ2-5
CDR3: CATSDLPGTQRGQYF
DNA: TGTGCCACCAGTGATTTGCCCGGGACTCAAAGGGGCCAGTACTTC

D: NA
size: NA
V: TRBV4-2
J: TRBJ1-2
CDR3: CASSQDFNSYGYTF
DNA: TGTGCCAGCAGCCAAGATTTTAACAGCTATGGCTACACCTTC

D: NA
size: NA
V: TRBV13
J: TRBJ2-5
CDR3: CASSPGQQETQYF
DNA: TGTGCCAGCAGCCCTGGACAGCAAGAGACCCAGTACTTC

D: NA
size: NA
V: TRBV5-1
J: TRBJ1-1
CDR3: CASSLGGGGEAFF
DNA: TGCGCCAGCAGCTTGGGGGGCGGAGGGGAAGCTTTCTTT

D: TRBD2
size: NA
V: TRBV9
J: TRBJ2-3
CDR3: CASSPGTSGGVADTQYF
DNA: TGTGCCAGCAGCCCTGGGACTAGCGGGGGAGTCGCAGATACGCAGTATTTT

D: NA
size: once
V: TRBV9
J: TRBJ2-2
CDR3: CASSVGGGNTGELFF
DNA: TGTGCCAGCAGCGTAGGAGGCGGGAACACCGGGGAGCTGTTTTTT

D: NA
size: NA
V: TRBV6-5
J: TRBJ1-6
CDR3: CASLWTVDSPLHF
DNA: TGTGCCAGCCTTTGGACGGTGGATTCACCCCTCCACTTT

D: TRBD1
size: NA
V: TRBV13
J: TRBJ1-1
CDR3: CASSLGLAGGAFF
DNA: TGTGCCAGCAGCTTAGGCCTGGCAGGGGGAGCTTTCTTT

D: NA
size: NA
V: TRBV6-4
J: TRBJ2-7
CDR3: CASSERTLAYEQYF
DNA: TGTGCCAGCAGTGAGAGGACACTGGCCTACGAGCAGTACTTC

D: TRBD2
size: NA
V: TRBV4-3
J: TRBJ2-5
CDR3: CASSQPSGGGETQYF
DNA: TGCGCCAGCAGCCAACCTAGCGGGGGTGGGGAGACCCAGTACTTC

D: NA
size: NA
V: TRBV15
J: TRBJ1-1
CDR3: CATSRYGNTEAFF
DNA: TGTGCCACCAGCAGATATGGGAACACTGAAGCTTTCTTT

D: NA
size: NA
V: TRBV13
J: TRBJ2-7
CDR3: CASRNSAMAYEQYF
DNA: TGTGCCAGCAGGAATTCGGCGATGGCCTACGAGCAGTACTTC

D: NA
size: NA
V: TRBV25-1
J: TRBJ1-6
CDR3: CASSDPGTQSPLHF
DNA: TGTGCCAGCAGCGACCCAGGGACTCAGTCACCCCTCCACTTT

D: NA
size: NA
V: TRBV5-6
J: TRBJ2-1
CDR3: CASSLFDEQFF
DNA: TGTGCCAGCAGCTTGTTTGATGAGCAGTTCTTC

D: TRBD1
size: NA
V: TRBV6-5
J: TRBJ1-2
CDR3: CASRDRGLIGYTF
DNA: TGTGCCAGCAGGGACAGGGGGCTAATCGGCTACACCTTC

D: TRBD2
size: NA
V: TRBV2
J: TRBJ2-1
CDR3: CASSEGVAGEQFF
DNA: TGTGCCAGCAGTGAAGGGGTAGCGGGTGAGCAGTTCTTC

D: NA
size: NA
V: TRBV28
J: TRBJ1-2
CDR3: CASSLRVTGGHGYTF
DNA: TGTGCCAGCAGTTTAAGGGTGACAGGCGGTCATGGCTACACCTTC

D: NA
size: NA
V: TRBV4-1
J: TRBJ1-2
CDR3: CASSPVPGAEANYGYTF
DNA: TGCGCCAGCAGCCCTGTCCCCGGGGCAGAAGCTAACTATGGCTACACCTTC

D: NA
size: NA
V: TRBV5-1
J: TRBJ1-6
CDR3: CASSLGDTGNSPLHF
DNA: TGCGCCAGCAGCTTGGGGGACACTGGAAATTCACCCCTCCACTTT

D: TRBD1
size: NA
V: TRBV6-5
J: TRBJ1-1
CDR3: CASRDRPAMNTEAFF
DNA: TGTGCCAGCAGGGACAGGCCAGCAATGAACACTGAAGCTTTCTTT

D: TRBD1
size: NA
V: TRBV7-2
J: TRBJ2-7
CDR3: CASSVTGGRPYEQYF
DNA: TGTGCCAGCAGCGTAACAGGGGGGCGGCCCTACGAGCAGTACTTC

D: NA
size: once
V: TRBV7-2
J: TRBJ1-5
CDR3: CASTTGYSQPQHF
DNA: TGTGCCAGCACCACCGGGTATAGTCAGCCCCAGCATTTT

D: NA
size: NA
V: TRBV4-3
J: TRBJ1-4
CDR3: CASSPWPPGDEKLFF
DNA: TGCGCCAGCAGTCCCTGGCCCCCGGGGGATGAAAAACTGTTTTTT

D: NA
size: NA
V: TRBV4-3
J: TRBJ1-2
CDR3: CASSQAGALLGGYTF
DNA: TGCGCCAGCAGCCAGGCCGGGGCTTTGCTCGGGGGCTACACCTTC

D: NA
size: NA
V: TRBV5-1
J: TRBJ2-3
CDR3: CASSFRGSSTDTQYF
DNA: TGCGCCAGCAGCTTCCGGGGATCTAGCACAGATACGCAGTATTTT

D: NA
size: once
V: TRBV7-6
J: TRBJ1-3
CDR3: CASSLIGTGNTIYF
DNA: TGTGCCAGCAGCTTAATAGGGACTGGAAACACCATATATTTT

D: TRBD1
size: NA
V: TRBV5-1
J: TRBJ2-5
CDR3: CASSLGTGQQETQYF
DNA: TGCGCCAGCAGCCTCGGGACAGGACAGCAAGAGACCCAGTACTTC

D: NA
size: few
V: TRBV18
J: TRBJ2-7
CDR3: CASSPPSSYEQYF
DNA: TGTGCCAGCTCACCACCTAGCTCCTACGAGCAGTACTTC

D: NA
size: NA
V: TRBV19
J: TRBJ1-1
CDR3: CASSIDGQGNTEAFF
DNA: TGTGCCAGTAGTATAGATGGCCAGGGGAACACTGAAGCTTTCTTT

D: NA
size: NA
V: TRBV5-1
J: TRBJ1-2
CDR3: CASSLTDYGYTF
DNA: TGCGCCAGCAGCTTGACAGACTATGGCTACACCTTC

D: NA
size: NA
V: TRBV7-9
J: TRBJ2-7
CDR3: CASSLRGDMVYEQYF
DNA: TGTGCCAGCAGCCTACGGGGGGACATGGTATACGAGCAGTACTTC

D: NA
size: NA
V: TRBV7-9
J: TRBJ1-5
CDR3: CASSLARGGSNQPQHF
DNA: TGTGCCAGCAGCTTAGCCAGGGGAGGAAGCAATCAGCCCCAGCATTTT

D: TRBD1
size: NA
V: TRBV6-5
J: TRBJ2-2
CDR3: CASRWDRAGTGELFF
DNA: TGTGCCAGCAGGTGGGACAGGGCTGGCACCGGGGAGCTGTTTTTT

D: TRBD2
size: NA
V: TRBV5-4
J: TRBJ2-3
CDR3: CASSGTGTRADTQYF
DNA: TGTGCCAGCAGCGGAACCGGGACTAGGGCAGATACGCAGTATTTT